The sequence of this T cell receptor beta chain was determined in a study of response to subunit inactivated influenza vaccine. Study-level findings and limits: Each seasonal influenza vaccination, the authors suggested, recruits few new T cells.

V was pared by 0 bases and J by 3 bases, with 5 bases of the junction left unmatched. Germline CDR1 MNHEY, CDR2 SVGAGI. This CDR3 has 16 residues. This clonotype was counted ten times or more. No antigen is known for it. TCRdb processed the RT-PCR reads anew with MiXCR; each CDR3 protein has one entry. The sample consists of 550,000 to 650,000 distinct CDR3 sequences, about 12% of them appearing once. This clonotype was sampled from a man aged 45-65 years who received an inactivated influenza vaccine. The V call is TRBV6-5, the J call TRBJ1-3; 7 bases fit TRBD1. The sequenced sample was PBMCs from blood, obtained on the day of vaccination. CDR3 region: CASSYSGGGGGNTIYF. CDR3 nucleotide sequence: TGTGCCAGCAGTTACTCAGGAGGGGGCGGTGGAAACACCATATATTTT.